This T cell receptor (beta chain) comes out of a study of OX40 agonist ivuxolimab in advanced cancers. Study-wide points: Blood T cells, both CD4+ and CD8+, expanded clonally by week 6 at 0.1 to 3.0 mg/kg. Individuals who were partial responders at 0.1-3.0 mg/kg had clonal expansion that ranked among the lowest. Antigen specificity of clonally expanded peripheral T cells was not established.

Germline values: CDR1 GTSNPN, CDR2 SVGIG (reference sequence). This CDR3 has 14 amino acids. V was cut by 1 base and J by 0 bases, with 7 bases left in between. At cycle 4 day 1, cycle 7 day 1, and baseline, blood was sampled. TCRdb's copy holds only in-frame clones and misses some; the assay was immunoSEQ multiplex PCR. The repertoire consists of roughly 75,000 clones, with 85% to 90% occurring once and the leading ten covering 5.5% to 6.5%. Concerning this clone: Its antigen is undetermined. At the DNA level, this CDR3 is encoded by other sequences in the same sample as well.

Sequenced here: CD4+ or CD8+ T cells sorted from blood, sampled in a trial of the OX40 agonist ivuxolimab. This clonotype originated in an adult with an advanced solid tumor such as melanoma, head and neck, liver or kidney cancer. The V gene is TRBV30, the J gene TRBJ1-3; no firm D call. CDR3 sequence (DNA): TGTGCCTGGAGTGAGGGCTCCTCTGGAAACACCATATATTTT. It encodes CAWSEGSSGNTIYF.